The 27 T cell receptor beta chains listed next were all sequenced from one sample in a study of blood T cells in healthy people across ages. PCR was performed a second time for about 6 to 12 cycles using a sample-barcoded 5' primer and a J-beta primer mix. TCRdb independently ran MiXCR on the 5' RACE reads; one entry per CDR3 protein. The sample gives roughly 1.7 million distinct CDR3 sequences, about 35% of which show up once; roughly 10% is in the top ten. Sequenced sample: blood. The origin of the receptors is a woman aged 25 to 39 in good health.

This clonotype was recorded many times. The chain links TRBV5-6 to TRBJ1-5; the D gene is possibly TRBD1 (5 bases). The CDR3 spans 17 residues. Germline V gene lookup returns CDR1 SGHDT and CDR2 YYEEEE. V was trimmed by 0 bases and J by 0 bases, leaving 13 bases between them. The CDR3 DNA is TGTGCCAGCAGCTTGGCCCCCCAGGGTGATAGCAATCAGCCCCAGCATTTT. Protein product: CASSLAPQGDSNQPQHF.

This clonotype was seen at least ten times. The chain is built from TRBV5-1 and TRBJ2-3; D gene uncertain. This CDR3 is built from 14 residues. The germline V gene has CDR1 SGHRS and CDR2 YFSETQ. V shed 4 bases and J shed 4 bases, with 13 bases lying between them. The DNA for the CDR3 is TGCGCCAGCAGCCCGGCCGGCTCGGCAGATACGCAGTATTTT. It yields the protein CASSPAGSADTQYF.

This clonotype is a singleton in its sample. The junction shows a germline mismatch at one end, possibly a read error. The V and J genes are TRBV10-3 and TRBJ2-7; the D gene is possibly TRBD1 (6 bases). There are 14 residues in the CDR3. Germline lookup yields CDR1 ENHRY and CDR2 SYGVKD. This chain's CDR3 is CATQGQVGSHEQYF. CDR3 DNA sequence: TGTGCCACGCAGGGGCAGGTCGGCTCCCACGAGCAGTACTTC.

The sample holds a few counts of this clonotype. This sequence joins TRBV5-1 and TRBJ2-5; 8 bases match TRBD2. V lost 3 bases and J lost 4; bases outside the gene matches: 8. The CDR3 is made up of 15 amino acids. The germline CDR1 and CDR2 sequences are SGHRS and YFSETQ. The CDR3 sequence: CASSSNSGRTETQYF. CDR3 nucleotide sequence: TGCGCCAGCAGCTCAAACAGCGGGAGAACAGAGACCCAGTACTTC.

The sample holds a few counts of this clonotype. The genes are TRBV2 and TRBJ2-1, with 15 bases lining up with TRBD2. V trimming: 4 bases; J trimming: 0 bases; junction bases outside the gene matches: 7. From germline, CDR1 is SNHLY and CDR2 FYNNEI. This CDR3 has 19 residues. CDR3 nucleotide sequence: TGTGCCAGCAGTGGGCCGGGACTAGCGGGGGGCAGCTCCTACAATGAGCAGTTCTTC. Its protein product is CASSGPGLAGGSSYNEQFF.

CDR3 region: CAISLTGGLSNEQFF. In DNA, the CDR3 is TGTGCCATCAGTTTGACAGGGGGACTATCAAATGAGCAGTTCTTC. The genes are TRBV10-3 and TRBJ2-1; 9 bases match TRBD1. There are 15 residues in the CDR3. V lost 5 bases, J lost 7 bases, and 9 bases stayed unmatched. CDR1 is ENHRY and CDR2 is SYGVKD in the germline V gene.

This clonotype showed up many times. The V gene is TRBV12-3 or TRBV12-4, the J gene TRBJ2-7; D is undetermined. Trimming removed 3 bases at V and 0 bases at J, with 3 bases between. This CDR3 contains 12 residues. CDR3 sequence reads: CASSFTSYEQYF. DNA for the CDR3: TGTGCCAGCAGTTTCACCTCCTACGAGCAGTACTTC.

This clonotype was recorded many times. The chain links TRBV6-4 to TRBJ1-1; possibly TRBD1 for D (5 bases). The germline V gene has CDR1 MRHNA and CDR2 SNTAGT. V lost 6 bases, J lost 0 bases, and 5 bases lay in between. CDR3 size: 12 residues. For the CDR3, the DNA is TGTGCCAGCAGGGGGGTGAACACTGAAGCTTTCTTT. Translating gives CASRGVNTEAFF.

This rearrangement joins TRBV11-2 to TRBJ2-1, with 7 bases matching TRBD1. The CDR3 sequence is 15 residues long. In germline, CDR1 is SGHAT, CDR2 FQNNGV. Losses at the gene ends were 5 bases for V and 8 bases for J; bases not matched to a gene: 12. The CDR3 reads CASSPRQVGGYEQFF. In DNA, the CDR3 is TGTGCCAGCAGCCCACGACAAGTAGGGGGCTATGAGCAGTTCTTC.

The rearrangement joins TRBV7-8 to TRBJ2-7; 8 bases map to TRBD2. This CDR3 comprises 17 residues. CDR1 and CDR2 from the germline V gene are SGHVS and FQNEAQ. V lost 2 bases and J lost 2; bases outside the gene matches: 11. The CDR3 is CASSLLAYTSGTYEQYF. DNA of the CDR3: TGTGCCAGCAGCTTACTCGCCTACACTAGCGGTACCTACGAGCAGTACTTC.

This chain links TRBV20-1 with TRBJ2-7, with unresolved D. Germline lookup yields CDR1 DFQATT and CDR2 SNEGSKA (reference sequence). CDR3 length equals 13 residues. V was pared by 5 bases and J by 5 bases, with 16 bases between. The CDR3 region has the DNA TGCAGTGCTCTCACGATCGTTGATAACGAGCAGTACTTC. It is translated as CSALTIVDNEQYF.

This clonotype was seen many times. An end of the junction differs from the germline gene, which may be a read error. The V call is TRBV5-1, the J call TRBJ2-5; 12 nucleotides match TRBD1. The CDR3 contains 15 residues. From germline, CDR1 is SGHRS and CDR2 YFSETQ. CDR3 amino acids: CASSLGTGGGETQYF. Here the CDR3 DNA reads TGTGCCAGCAGTTTAGGGACAGGGGGCGGCGAGACCCAGTACTTC. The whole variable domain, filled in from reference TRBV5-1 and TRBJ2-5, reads KAGVTQTPRYLIKTRGQQVTLSCSPISGHRSVSWYQQTPGQGLQFLFEYFSETQRNKGNFPGRFSGRQFSNSRSEMNVSTLELGDSALYLCASSLGTGGGETQYFGPGTRLLVL.

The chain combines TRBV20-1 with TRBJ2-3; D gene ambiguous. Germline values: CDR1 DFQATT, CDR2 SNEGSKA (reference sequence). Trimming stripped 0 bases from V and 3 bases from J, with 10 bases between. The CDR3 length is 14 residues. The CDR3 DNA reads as TGCAGTGCTAGAGATAGCTCGACTACAGATACGCAGTATTTT. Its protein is CSARDSSTTDTQYF.

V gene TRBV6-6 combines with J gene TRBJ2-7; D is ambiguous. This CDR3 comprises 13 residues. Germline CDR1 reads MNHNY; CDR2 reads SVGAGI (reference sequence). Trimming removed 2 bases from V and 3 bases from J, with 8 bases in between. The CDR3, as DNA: TGTGCCAGCAGTTACCCGCAAGGCTACGAGCAGTACTTC. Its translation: CASSYPQGYEQYF.

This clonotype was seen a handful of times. CDR3 loop: CATSDPASRANIQYF. As DNA, the CDR3 is TGTGCCACCAGTGACCCAGCCTCAAGGGCAAACATTCAGTACTTC. This sequence joins TRBV24-1 and TRBJ2-7; D gene uncertain. The end of the DNA fits TRBJ2-4 better, so the J call may be wrong. CDR3 length equals 15 residues. Germline V gives CDR1 KGHDR, CDR2 SFDVKD.

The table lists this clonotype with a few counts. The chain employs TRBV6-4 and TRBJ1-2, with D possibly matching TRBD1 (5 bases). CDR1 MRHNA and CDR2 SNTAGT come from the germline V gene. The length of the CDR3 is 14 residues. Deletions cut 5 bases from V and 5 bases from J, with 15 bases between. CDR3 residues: CASSYSWDRYGYTF. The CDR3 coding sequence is TGTGCCAGCAGTTATAGTTGGGACCGGTATGGCTACACCTTC.

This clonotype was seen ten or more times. The CDR3 sequence is CASRPSGRGSKNIQYF. CDR3 bases: TGTGCCAGCAGACCCTCCGGGAGGGGAAGCAAAAACATTCAGTACTTC. This chain uses TRBV12-3 or TRBV12-4 with TRBJ2-4; 8 bases map to TRBD2. The CDR3 has 16 amino acids. The junction had 10 bases not matched to a gene; V was cut back by 6 bases and J by 3 bases.

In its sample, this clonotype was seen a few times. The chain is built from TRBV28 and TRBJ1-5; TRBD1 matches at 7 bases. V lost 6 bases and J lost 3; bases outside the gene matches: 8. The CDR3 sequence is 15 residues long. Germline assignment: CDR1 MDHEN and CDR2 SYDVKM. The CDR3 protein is CASSGLTGDNQPQHF. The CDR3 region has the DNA TGTGCCAGCAGCGGATTAACAGGGGACAATCAGCCCCAGCATTTT.

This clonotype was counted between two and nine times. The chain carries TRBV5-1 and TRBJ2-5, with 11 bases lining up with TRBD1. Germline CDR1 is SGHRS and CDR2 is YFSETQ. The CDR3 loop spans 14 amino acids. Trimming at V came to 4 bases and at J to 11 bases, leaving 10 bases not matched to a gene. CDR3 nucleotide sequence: TGCGCCAGCAGCGGGGGACAGGGGGAAACCAAGCAGTACTTC. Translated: CASSGGQGETKQYF.

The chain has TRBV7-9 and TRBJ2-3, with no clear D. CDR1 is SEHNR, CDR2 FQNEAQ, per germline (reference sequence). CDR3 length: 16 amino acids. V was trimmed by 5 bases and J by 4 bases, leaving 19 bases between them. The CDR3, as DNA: TGTGCCAGCAGCCCTCGTCGAGGCCCCGAGGCAGATACGCAGTATTTT. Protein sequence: CASSPRRGPEADTQYF. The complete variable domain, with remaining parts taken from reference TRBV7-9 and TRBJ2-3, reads DTGVSQNPRHKITKRGQNVTFRCDPISEHNRLYWYRQTLGQGPEFLTYFQNEAQLEKSRLLSDRFSAERPKGSFSTLEIQRTEQGDSAMYLCASSPRRGPEADTQYFGPGTRLTVL.

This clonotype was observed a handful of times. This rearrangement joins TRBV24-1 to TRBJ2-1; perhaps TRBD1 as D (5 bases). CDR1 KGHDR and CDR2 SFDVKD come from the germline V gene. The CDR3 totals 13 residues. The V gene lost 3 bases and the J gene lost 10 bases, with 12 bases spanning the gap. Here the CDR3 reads CATSDPTGGEQFF. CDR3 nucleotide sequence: TGTGCCACCAGTGATCCCACAGGTGGGGAGCAGTTCTTC.

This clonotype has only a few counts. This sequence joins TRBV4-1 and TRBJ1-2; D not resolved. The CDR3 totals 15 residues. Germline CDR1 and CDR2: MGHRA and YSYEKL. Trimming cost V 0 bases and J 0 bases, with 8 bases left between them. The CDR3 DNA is TGCGCCAGCAGCCAAGAATGGCCGGCTAACTATGGCTACACCTTC. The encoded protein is CASSQEWPANYGYTF.

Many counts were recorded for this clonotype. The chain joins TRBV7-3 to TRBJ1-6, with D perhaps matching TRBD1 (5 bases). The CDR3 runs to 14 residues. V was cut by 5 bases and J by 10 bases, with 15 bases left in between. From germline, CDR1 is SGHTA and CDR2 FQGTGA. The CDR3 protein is CASSVRADGSPLHF. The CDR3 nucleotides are TGTGCCAGCAGCGTCAGGGCGGACGGCTCACCCCTCCACTTT.

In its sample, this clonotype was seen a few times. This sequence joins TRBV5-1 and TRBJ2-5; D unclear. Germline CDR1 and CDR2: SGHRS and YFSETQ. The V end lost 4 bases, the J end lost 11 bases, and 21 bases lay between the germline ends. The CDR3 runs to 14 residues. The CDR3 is CASSSTAIAREQYF. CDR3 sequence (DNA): TGCGCCAGCAGCAGTACAGCGATCGCTAGAGAGCAGTACTTC. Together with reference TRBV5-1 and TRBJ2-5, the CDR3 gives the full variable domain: KAGVTQTPRYLIKTRGQQVTLSCSPISGHRSVSWYQQTPGQGLQFLFEYFSETQRNKGNFPGRFSGRQFSNSRSEMNVSTLELGDSALYLCASSSTAIAREQYFGPGTRLLVL.

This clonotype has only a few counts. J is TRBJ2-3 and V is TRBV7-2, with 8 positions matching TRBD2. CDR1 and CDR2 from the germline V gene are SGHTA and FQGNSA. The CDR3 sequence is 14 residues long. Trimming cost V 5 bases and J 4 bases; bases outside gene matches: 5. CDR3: CASSPLGGADTQYF. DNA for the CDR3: TGTGCCAGCAGCCCCCTCGGGGGGGCAGATACGCAGTATTTT. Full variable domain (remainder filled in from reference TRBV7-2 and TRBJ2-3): GAGVSQSPSNKVTEKGKDVELRCDPISGHTALYWYRQSLGQGLEFLIYFQGNSAPDKSGLPSDRFSAERTGGSVSTLTIQRTQQEDSAVYLCASSPLGGADTQYFGPGTRLTVL.

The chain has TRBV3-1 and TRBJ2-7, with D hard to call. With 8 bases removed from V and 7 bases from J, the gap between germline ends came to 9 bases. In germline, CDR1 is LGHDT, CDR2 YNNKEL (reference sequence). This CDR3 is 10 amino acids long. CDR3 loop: CASGDGEQYF. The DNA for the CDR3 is TGTGCCAGCGGGGATGGTGAGCAGTACTTC.

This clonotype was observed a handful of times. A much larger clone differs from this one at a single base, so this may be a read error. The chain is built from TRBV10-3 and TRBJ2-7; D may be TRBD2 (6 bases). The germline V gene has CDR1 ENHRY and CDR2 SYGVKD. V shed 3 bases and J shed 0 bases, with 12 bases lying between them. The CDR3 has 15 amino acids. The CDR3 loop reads CAISDSVGSSYEQYF. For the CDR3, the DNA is TGTGCCATCAGTGACAGCGTCGGGAGCTCCTACGAGCAGTACTTC.